The 3 T cell receptor beta chains reported below all come from one sample, sequenced in a study of cytomegalovirus exposure and HLA in healthy donors. PCR involved 60 Vbeta and 13 Jbeta primers. Method: immunoSEQ multiplex PCR; TCRdb's copy keeps in-frame clones and lacks some. Of 100,000 to 150,000 clones in the sample, approximately 74% were seen once. Sample: PBMCs. The source is a woman aged 45-59 years in good health and CMV-seropositive.

This clone was recorded once. The chain couples TRBV7-2 to TRBJ2-5; tentative D call: TRBD2 (6 bases). Trimming stripped 4 bases from V and 4 bases from J, with 13 bases between. CDR1 is SGHTA, CDR2 FQGNSA, per germline. The CDR3 has 14 residues. The CDR3 reads CASSWGLLGETQYF. The CDR3 DNA is TGTGCCAGCAGCTGGGGACTTTTGGGAGAGACCCAGTACTTC.

V and J are TRBV7-7 and TRBJ1-1; 8 bases fit TRBD1. Per the germline V gene, CDR1 is SSHAT and CDR2 is FNYEAQ (reference sequence). Trimming at V came to 1 base and at J to 5 bases, leaving 0 bases not matched to a gene. CDR3 length: 13 amino acids. CDR3: CASSLDRGTEAFF. The CDR3 nucleotides read TGTGCCAGCAGCTTAGACAGGGGGACTGAAGCTTTCTTT.

The CDR3 DNA reads TGTGCCAGCAGCTTGAGTAACACCGGGGAGCTGTTTTTT. This translates into CASSLSNTGELFF. The chain links TRBV7-9 to TRBJ2-2; no clear D. Trimming stripped 3 bases from V and 2 bases from J, with 4 bases between. CDR3 length: 13 residues. CDR1 is SEHNR and CDR2 is FQNEAQ in the germline V gene (reference sequence).